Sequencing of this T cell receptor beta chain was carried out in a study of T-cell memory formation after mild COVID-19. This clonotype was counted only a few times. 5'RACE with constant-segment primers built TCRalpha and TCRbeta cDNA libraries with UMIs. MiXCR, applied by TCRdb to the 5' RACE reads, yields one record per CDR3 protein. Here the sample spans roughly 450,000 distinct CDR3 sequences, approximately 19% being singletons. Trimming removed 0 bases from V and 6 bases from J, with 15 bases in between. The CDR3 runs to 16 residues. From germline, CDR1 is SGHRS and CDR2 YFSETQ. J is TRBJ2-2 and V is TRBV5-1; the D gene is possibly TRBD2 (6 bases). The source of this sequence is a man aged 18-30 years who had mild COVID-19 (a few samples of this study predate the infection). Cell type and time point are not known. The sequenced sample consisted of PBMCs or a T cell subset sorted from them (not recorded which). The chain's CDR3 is CASSLGLLRGSGELFF. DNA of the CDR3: TGCGCCAGCAGCTTGGGGCTCTTACGGGGGTCCGGGGAGCTGTTTTTT.